This T cell receptor beta chain was profiled in a study of T cell responses to AZD1222 COVID-19 vaccine (dated by TCRdb to about 2021). Study-level background: TCR sequencing was performed for roughly 250 trial participants, of whom roughly 200 were given two doses of AZD1222 and approximately 25 were given two doses of MenACWY control vaccine. Trial participants were enrolled into age subgroups of 18-55, 56-69 and 70-plus years, which contained roughly 140, 27 and 60 TCR-sequenced participants, respectively. Study-level results and caveats: Reportedly, almost half of the unique spike-specific TCRs recognized epitopes lying outside the regions that are mutated in the B.1.351 and B.1.1.7 variants. Conclusions about previously exposed vaccinees are limited, since just six or seven AZD1222 recipients were seropositive for SARS-CoV-2 at baseline. In the small 56-69-year group, the increase in depth fell short of significance, most likely because of low power. A significant rise in spike-specific TCR breadth and depth was observed after two AZD1222 doses relative to day 0 and relative to MenACWY recipients. Vaccine-associated CD4 TCRs spanned the whole spike protein, with dominant responses in regions 160-218 and 743-854. Because no day 14 peak-response samples were available, the repertoires could be characterized only after the peak T cell response. Participants were mostly white British and included more females than males, and it was suggested by the authors that clonal diversity may have been underestimated.

Of note for this clone: Its antigen is still unknown. No qualities accompany the bases; no much larger clone lies one base away.

Inclusive of the bounding cysteine and phenylalanine, the CDR3 is 18 residues long. Only the CDR3 DNA is retained, 54 bases long and in frame from the first base. V gives up 5 bases and J gives up 4 bases, and the segment between their germline ends measures 24 bases. As encoded in the germline V gene, CDR1 is SNHLY while CDR2 is FYNNEI. The time point label here, explained by the study, means: about 28 days (+/-7) after the second vaccine dose. The treatment or condition label here, explained by the study, means: meningococcal conjugate vaccine given as trial control. The vaccinee samples were drawn from two UK trials, COV001 and COV002, one of which was a single-blind randomized controlled phase 2/3 trial testing AZD1222 (ChAdOx1 nCoV-19) in healthy adults. For TCRbeta chain sequencing, PBMC samples were collected from trial participants at day 0 and at day 28 after the second dose. The CDR3 regions of human TCRbeta chains were analyzed by immunosequencing. Under the source paper's analysis protocol: TCRs in the repertoires were matched against a reference library of SARS-CoV-2-specific TCRs that had been generated with the MIRA antigen-specificity platform. Breadth meant the fraction of unique TCRs that were SARS-CoV-2-associated, whereas depth meant the fraction of total T cells that were SARS-CoV-2-associated. Each spike-specific TCR was assigned to its reactive spike region and to a CD4 or CD8 class using the MIRA data. Log10-transformed breadth and depth values were compared by one-way ANOVA with Sidak's multiple comparisons tests. TCRdb holds this immuneACCESS table with in-frame rearrangements only. Some clones are missing; in checked studies, unresolved V genes explain under half, and the rest has no known cause. V and J calls plus clone size are reproduced from that table; the DNA served to infer D and trimming. The sample contains roughly 200,000 clones, over 80% of them found a single time. The ten top clones hold around 0.97% of the sample.

The TCR sequence derives from an adult who received the MenACWY meningococcal vaccine as a control. The rearranged segments are TRBV2 and TRBJ1-5; no D gene is confidently identified. The sequencing used peripheral blood, collected 28 days after the second dose of the MenACWY control vaccine. CDR3 reads: CASSSPREVGRVNQPQHF. The DNA sequence is as follows: TGTGCCAGCAGTAGTCCTAGGGAGGTCGGCCGAGTTAATCAGCCCCAGCATTTT. Where the CDR3 stops, the reference TRBV2 and TRBJ1-5 genes take over; the full variable domain is EPEVTQTPSHQVTQMGQEVILRCVPISNHLYFYWYRQILGQKVEFLVSFYNNEISEKSEIFDDQFSVERPDGSNFTLKIRSTKLEDSAMYFCASSSPREVGRVNQPQHFGDGTRLSIL.